This T cell receptor beta chain was retrieved from a study of blood T cell repertoires in COVID-19. Background on the study: Nucleic acid was either cDNA or gDNA, and it came from T cells, B-cell-depleted T cells, or PBMCs.

This CDR3 contains 14 residues. Germline V gene data show CDR1 as GTSNPN and CDR2 as SVGIG (reference sequence). V trimming: 1 base; J trimming: 5 bases; junction bases outside the gene matches: 3. Only in-frame clones appear in the TCRdb table, and some are missing; sequencing was by immunoSEQ multiplex PCR. Of under 250,000 clones in the sample, around 89% are singletons; the top ten hold about 4.8%. The clonotype was recovered from a woman in her forties with acute or convalescent COVID-19. Input material: peripheral blood. The rearrangement joins TRBV30 to TRBJ1-5; 9 bases line up with TRBD1. CDR3 DNA sequence: TGTGCCTGGAGTGGTCGGACAGGGGATCAGCCCCAGCATTTT. It encodes CAWSGRTGDQPQHF.